This T cell receptor (beta chain) was sequenced in a study of T cells in Graves' hyperthyroidism and ophthalmopathy. This clonotype was detected only a few times. Germline CDR1 is MNHEY and CDR2 is SVGEGT. The CDR3 spans 19 residues. Trimming took 2 bases from V and 3 from J; bases not matched to a gene: 14. Template material for amplifying TCR beta CDR3 regions consisted of RNA transcripts. Researchers ran a first-round RT-PCR on the TCR CDR3 using the HTBI primer set. TCRdb re-called the multiplex PCR reads with MiXCR, one entry per CDR3 protein. Here the sample spans 330,000 or so distinct CDR3 sequences, around a fifth being singletons. The PBMCs were taken from about 9.7 ml of fresh peripheral blood.

This rearrangement joins TRBV6-2 or TRBV6-3 to TRBJ2-7; the match to TRBD2 covers 12 bases. This clonotype was obtained from a man between 45 and 60 years old with Graves' ophthalmopathy. The sample comprised blood. The CDR3: CASSYRPSGRDYPGYEQYF. The CDR3 DNA reads TGTGCCAGCAGTTACCGACCTAGCGGGAGGGATTACCCGGGCTACGAGCAGTACTTC.